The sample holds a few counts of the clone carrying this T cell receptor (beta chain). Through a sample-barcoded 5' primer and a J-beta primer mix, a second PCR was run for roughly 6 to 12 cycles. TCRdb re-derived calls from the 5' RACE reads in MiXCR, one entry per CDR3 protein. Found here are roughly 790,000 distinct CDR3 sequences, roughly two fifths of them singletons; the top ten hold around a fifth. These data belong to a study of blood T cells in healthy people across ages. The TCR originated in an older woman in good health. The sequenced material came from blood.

The CDR3 sequence is CASSLKAGAGEQYF. The CDR3 DNA reads as TGTGCCAGCAGCTTAAAGGCGGGAGCGGGTGAGCAGTACTTC. This chain joins TRBV7-2 and TRBJ2-7, with TRBD2 identical over 7 bases. CDR3 size: 14 residues. Germline V gene lookup returns CDR1 SGHTA and CDR2 FQGNSA. V dropped 2 bases and J dropped 7; count of bases not matched to a gene: 8.